This TCR beta chain derives from a study of blood T cell repertoires in COVID-19. As for the study in general: The origin of the acute and convalescent COVID-19 samples was the United States, Italy and Spain. From T cells, B-cell-depleted T cells, or PBMCs came the material, which was cDNA or gDNA.

In the original workflow: Estimation of nucleated cell counts relied on the amplification of reference gene primers. Assay: immunoSEQ multiplex PCR; the TCRdb copy retains only in-frame clones and omits some. Clone size and V and J calls were adopted from that table, with D and trimming inferred from the DNA. The sample carries approximately 340,000 clones, around 88% recorded once. CDR1 is DFQATT, CDR2 SNEGSKA, per germline (reference sequence). This CDR3 is 11 amino acids long. Deletions cut 6 bases from V and 6 bases from J, with 11 bases between. This sequence originates from a man aged 25 to 45 with active or convalescent COVID-19. J is TRBJ1-1 and V is TRBV20-1, with D unresolved. Sequencing input: peripheral blood. The CDR3 spells CSANYNPEAFF. The CDR3 DNA follows: TGCAGTGCGAATTACAACCCTGAAGCTTTCTTT.